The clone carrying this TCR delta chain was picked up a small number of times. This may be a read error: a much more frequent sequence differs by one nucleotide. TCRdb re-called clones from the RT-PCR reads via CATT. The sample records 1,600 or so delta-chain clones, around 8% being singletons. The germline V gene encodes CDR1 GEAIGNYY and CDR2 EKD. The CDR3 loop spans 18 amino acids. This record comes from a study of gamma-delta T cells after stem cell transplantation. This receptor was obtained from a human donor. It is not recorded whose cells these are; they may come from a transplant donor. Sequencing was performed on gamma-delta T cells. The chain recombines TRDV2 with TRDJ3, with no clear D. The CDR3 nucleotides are TGTGCCTGTGGCACCTTAAGTGGGAGTTCCTGGGACACCCGACAGATGTTTTTC. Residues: CACGTLSGSSWDTRQMFF.